This is a list of T cell receptor beta chains from one sample in a study of cytomegalovirus exposure and HLA in healthy donors. Clones were sequenced by immunoSEQ multiplex PCR, and TCRdb holds only the in-frame ones, with some missing. The data hold around 150,000 clones, with 65% to 70% observed a single time. Source material: PBMCs. These receptors all stem from a man aged 30-40 years in good health and CMV-seropositive. The conserved cysteine and the conserved F or W are not part of the CDR3 here. The order of the fields is CDR3 protein, J gene, V gene.

cdr3_aa: ASSSGQGSDEQF; j_call: TRBJ2-1; v_call: TRBV11-2
cdr3_aa: ASSEGSYGTGQPYEQY; j_call: TRBJ2-7; v_call: TRBV6-1
cdr3_aa: ASSEQGGGYGYT; j_call: TRBJ1-2; v_call: TRBV2
cdr3_aa: ASRGHRGRPYEQY; j_call: TRBJ2-7; v_call: TRBV6-6
cdr3_aa: ASSLQDGEQY; j_call: TRBJ2-7; v_call: TRBV11-3
cdr3_aa: ASSFGSNYGYT; j_call: TRBJ1-2; v_call: TRBV28
cdr3_aa: ASSLDPGQGIIQPQH; j_call: TRBJ1-5; v_call: TRBV7-9
cdr3_aa: ASSPPHAGGNTEAF; j_call: TRBJ1-1; v_call: TRBV18
cdr3_aa: ASSTLAVSYNEQF; j_call: TRBJ2-1; v_call: TRBV7-8
cdr3_aa: ASSREMGFSYNEQF; j_call: TRBJ2-1; v_call: TRBV5-6
cdr3_aa: ASSLRIFQGSQGAF; j_call: TRBJ1-1; v_call: TRBV7-2
cdr3_aa: ASSYPGLTYEQY; j_call: TRBJ2-7; v_call: TRBV6-5
cdr3_aa: ASSLGQGASTDTQY; j_call: TRBJ2-3; v_call: TRBV27
cdr3_aa: ASSYPTDREAF; j_call: TRBJ1-1; v_call: TRBV6-6
cdr3_aa: ASTLTGEWTEAF; j_call: TRBJ1-1; v_call: TRBV28
cdr3_aa: ASSQSETQY; j_call: TRBJ2-5; v_call: TRBV6-5
cdr3_aa: ASSDGQGGNTIY; j_call: TRBJ1-3; v_call: TRBV25-1
cdr3_aa: ASSLGPYNEQF; j_call: TRBJ2-1; v_call: TRBV5-8
cdr3_aa: ASSSGQGVGNT; j_call: TRBJ1-2; v_call: TRBV27
cdr3_aa: ASSSSGRAAYEQY; j_call: TRBJ2-7; v_call: TRBV7-9
cdr3_aa: ASSNQLCLAASYEQY; j_call: TRBJ2-7; v_call: TRBV21-1
cdr3_aa: ASFRLAGTEQY; j_call: TRBJ2-7; v_call: TRBV2
cdr3_aa: SVGGWGYGPRSTDTQY; j_call: TRBJ2-3; v_call: TRBV29-1
cdr3_aa: ASSDAQESNQPQH; j_call: TRBJ1-5; v_call: TRBV6-4
cdr3_aa: ASSFFPRDRESDTQY; j_call: TRBJ2-3; v_call: TRBV11-2
cdr3_aa: ASSLRGGETQY; j_call: TRBJ2-5; v_call: TRBV5-4
cdr3_aa: AWSWGQETQY; j_call: TRBJ2-5; v_call: TRBV30
cdr3_aa: ASVGPYGYT; j_call: TRBJ1-2; v_call: TRBV28
cdr3_aa: ASSLGGSSYNEQF; j_call: TRBJ2-1; v_call: TRBV5-1
cdr3_aa: ASSQDRGLLGRETQY; j_call: TRBJ2-5; v_call: TRBV7-9
cdr3_aa: ASIAYNEQF; j_call: TRBJ2-1; v_call: TRBV6-1
cdr3_aa: ASSHPGAAREQY; j_call: TRBJ2-7; v_call: TRBV14
cdr3_aa: ASSFGLAGGRGHEQF; j_call: TRBJ2-1; v_call: TRBV5-1
cdr3_aa: AISAGGQGNYGYT; j_call: TRBJ1-2; v_call: TRBV10-3
cdr3_aa: ASSLSRGPSYEQY; j_call: TRBJ2-7; v_call: TRBV11-1
cdr3_aa: ASNDRGSNQPQH; j_call: TRBJ1-5; v_call: TRBV19
cdr3_aa: ASSSGMATGNIQY; j_call: TRBJ2-4; v_call: TRBV28
cdr3_aa: ASSLPRAGLYNEQF; j_call: TRBJ2-1; v_call: TRBV5-1
cdr3_aa: ASSFTGLREKLF; j_call: TRBJ1-4; v_call: TRBV27
cdr3_aa: ASSRRGEGYTEAF; j_call: TRBJ1-1; v_call: TRBV6-6
cdr3_aa: ASSRTGGGSEQY; j_call: TRBJ2-7; v_call: TRBV6-1
cdr3_aa: ASSTWRGTGTNNEQF; j_call: TRBJ2-1; v_call: TRBV5-5
cdr3_aa: ASSSVAGVDEQY; j_call: TRBJ2-7; v_call: TRBV28
cdr3_aa: ASSSGQGNYGYT; j_call: TRBJ1-2; v_call: TRBV5-1
cdr3_aa: ATSRPLRTSYNEQF; j_call: TRBJ2-1; v_call: TRBV15
cdr3_aa: ASGLAPTSGSIYEQY; j_call: TRBJ2-7; v_call: TRBV12-5
cdr3_aa: ASSEGVQGSSEQY; j_call: TRBJ2-7; v_call: TRBV10-1
cdr3_aa: ASSSTIPETQY; j_call: TRBJ2-5; v_call: TRBV27
cdr3_aa: ASSRTGQGANVLT; j_call: TRBJ2-6; v_call: TRBV9
cdr3_aa: ASSDPRRGYNEQF; j_call: TRBJ2-1; v_call: TRBV10-1
cdr3_aa: ASSPRPGTSGIGNAKNIQY; j_call: -; v_call: TRBV4-2
cdr3_aa: ASSLEQGTYEQY; j_call: -; v_call: TRBV7-2
cdr3_aa: ASSLDGGEQF; j_call: TRBJ2-1; v_call: TRBV5-1
cdr3_aa: ASSQPSGTVLALGNQPQH; j_call: TRBJ1-5; v_call: TRBV4-1
cdr3_aa: ASSSPGQGIKSQAF; j_call: TRBJ1-1; v_call: TRBV28
cdr3_aa: ASSRAYEQY; j_call: TRBJ2-7; v_call: TRBV4-2
cdr3_aa: AWTTDRGYGYT; j_call: TRBJ1-2; v_call: TRBV30
cdr3_aa: ASSLSTTNRETQY; j_call: TRBJ2-5; v_call: TRBV27